This T cell receptor beta chain was profiled in a study of T-cell reconstitution after alpha-beta-depleted transplantation in children (dated by TCRdb to 2016 to 2017). Turning to the overall study: Using TCR repertoire profiling, the study quantitatively followed how T-cell immune reconstitution unfolded in children after TCRalphabeta/CD19-depleted allogeneic hematopoietic cell transplantation.

The CDR3 measures 17 amino acids from cysteine to phenylalanine. The only DNA kept is the CDR3, 51 bases in frame from the first base. For CDR1 and CDR2, the germline V gene lists MGHRA and YSYEKL. V loses 4 bases at its end and J loses 6 bases; junction bases beyond the gene matches: 9. The library was prepared using PCR. The run used an Illumina HiSeq 2500. Molecular barcoding was employed in the preparation of TCR libraries, with unique molecular identifiers being used to normalize TCRbeta repertoire quantification. TCRdb ran its own pipeline on the public reads, namely fastp trimming at Q25 and MiXCR clone calling, and kept in-frame beta chains. Each entry is one CDR3 protein sequence, shown with its most common DNA and genes. The sample has approximately 490,000 distinct CDR3 sequences on record, about 10% of them singletons. The ten most abundant clones make up approximately 2% of the sample.

This clonotype was seen ten or more times. No antigen is known for it. The input lacks base qualities; no much larger clone sits a single base away. What the work shows at the level of the full study, not this receptor alone: Apparently early alphabetaT-cell count recovery about two months after transplant reportedly relied on only several hundred rapidly expanded clones derived from non-depleted graft cells. In some patients, the high TCRbeta diversity seen at day 60 was put down to recipient T cells and intrathymic progenitors that had survived conditioning. Hyperexpanded clone frequencies declined over subsequent months; after one year, T-cell counts and TCRbeta diversity were mostly attributed to newly produced T cells.

In the paper's terms, the treatment or condition label means: allogeneic hematopoietic cell transplantation with graft depleted of TCRalphabeta T cells and CD19 B cells. The transplant recipients were children given TCRalphabeta/CD19-depleted allogeneic hematopoietic cell grafts. The source is a child aged 2 to 9 with inherited bone marrow failure, due to receive a stem cell transplant. This chain joins TRBV4-1 to TRBJ2-3; 14 junctional bases match TRBD2. This sample comprised PBMCs, obtained before TCRalphabeta/CD19-depleted stem cell transplant. Read as DNA, the sequence is TGCGCCAGCAGCCCTCGACTAGCGGGAGGGCCTACGGATACGCAGTATTTT. Its translation is CASSPRLAGGPTDTQYF.